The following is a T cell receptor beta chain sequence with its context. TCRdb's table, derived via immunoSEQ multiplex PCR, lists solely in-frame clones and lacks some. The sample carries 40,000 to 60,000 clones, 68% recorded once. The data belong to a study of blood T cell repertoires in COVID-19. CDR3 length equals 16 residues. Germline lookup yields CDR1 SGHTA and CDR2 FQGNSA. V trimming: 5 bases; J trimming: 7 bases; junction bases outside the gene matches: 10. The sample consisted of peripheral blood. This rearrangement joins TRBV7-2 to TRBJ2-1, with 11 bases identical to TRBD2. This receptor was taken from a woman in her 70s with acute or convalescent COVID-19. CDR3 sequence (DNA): TGTGCCAGCAGCCCATACCATAGCGGGAGGGGTAATGAGCAGTTCTTC. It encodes CASSPYHSGRGNEQFF.